This T cell receptor (beta chain) was sequenced for a study of blood T cell repertoires in COVID-19. The overall study: COVID-19 samples collected from the United States, Italy and Spain covered acute and convalescent phases. T cells, B-cell-depleted T cells, or PBMCs supplied cDNA or gDNA.

In the source study's methods: Amplification from reference gene primers served as the basis for estimated nucleated cell counts. The method was immunoSEQ multiplex PCR; TCRdb's version includes in-frame clones alone and lacks a portion of them. V, J and clone size reflect that table, while D and trimming were determined from the DNA. The table records 100,000 to 150,000 clones, approximately 90% of them present only once. The CDR3 consists of 14 residues. The germline V gene encodes CDR1 SGHKS and CDR2 YYEKEE (reference sequence). Between the trimmed V and J ends, which lost 2 bases and 7 bases, there was a span of 16 bases.

Sequenced: peripheral blood. This chain connects TRBV5-5 to TRBJ2-7; a weak D match, TRBD1 (5 bases). The source of this sequence is a man aged 50-59 years with active or convalescent COVID-19. CDR3 region: CASSFEGAVGEQYF. The CDR3 DNA follows: TGTGCCAGCAGCTTCGAAGGGGCGGTGGGGGAGCAGTACTTC. Full variable domain (rest looked up from reference TRBV5-5 and TRBJ2-7): DAGVTQSPTHLIKTRGQQVTLRCSPISGHKSVSWYQQVLGQGPQFIFQYYEKEERGRGNFPDRFSARQFPNYSSELNVNALLLGDSALYLCASSFEGAVGEQYFGPGTRLTVT.